The 14 T cell receptor beta chains below were found in one sample sequenced in a study of T cells after yellow fever vaccination. TCRdb fed the 5' RACE reads into MiXCR, producing one record per CDR3 protein. The sample lists roughly 400,000 distinct CDR3 sequences, 15% to 20% occurring once. This specimen consisted of PBMCs, obtained before the yellow fever booster vaccination. The receptors originated from a man between 18 and 35 years old who received the YFV17D yellow fever vaccine.

A few counts support this clonotype. The rearrangement uses TRBV4-1 and TRBJ1-2; D might be TRBD1 (5 bases). Trimming took 0 bases from V and 4 from J, leaving 12 bases between them. The CDR3 spans 15 residues. Germline V gene lookup returns CDR1 MGHRA and CDR2 YSYEKL. The CDR3 DNA reads TGCGCCAGCAGCCAAGAAGGGGCTCTCGCCTATGGCTACACCTTC. This encodes CASSQEGALAYGYTF.

Of note for this clonotype: In this CDR3 the conserved last residue, phenylalanine or tryptophan, is missing, so a read error is likely. Because the CDR3's place on the DNA is in doubt, the DNA is left out and the CDR3 is given as listed by TCRdb. This sequence joins TRBV7-2 and TRBJ1-1; no check of the table's D call, TRBD1, against the DNA was made. Germline V lookup: CDR1 SGHTA, CDR2 FQGNSA. Both ends counted, the CDR3 spans 15 residues. CDR3 amino acids: CASSPRATSFKISPL.

V usage is TRBV2 and J usage is TRBJ2-3, with D perhaps matching TRBD1 (5 bases). Germline CDR1 reads SNHLY; CDR2 reads FYNNEI. V lost 0 bases and J 11 bases, leaving 18 bases between the germline ends. The CDR3 has 15 amino acids. In DNA, the CDR3 is TGTGCCAGCAGTGAAGCGCAGGGTCGTTTCCGTATGCAGTATTTT. It is translated as CASSEAQGRFRMQYF.

This clonotype appeared a single time. The chain combines TRBV20-1 with TRBJ2-5; possibly TRBD2 for D (6 bases). V was trimmed by 2 bases and J by 4 bases, leaving 23 bases between them. The CDR3 runs to 17 residues. Germline V CDR1 and CDR2: DFQATT, SNEGSKA (reference sequence). Written as DNA, the CDR3 is TGCAGTGCTAGACGAAGGGCAGGAGGGGTTGAAAGAGAGACCCAGTACTTC. Translated: CSARRRAGGVERETQYF.

The chain joins TRBV11-2 to TRBJ2-5, with 7 positions matching TRBD2. J gave up 2 bases and V 5 bases, and 2 bases lay outside the gene matches. There are 13 residues in the CDR3. Germline CDR1 reads SGHAT; CDR2 reads FQNNGV. This CDR3 reads CASSLAEQETQYF. CDR3 coding DNA: TGTGCCAGCAGCCTAGCGGAACAAGAGACCCAGTACTTC.

The V call is TRBV11-1, the J call TRBJ2-7; a weak D match, TRBD1 (6 bases). Looked up from germline, CDR1 is SGHAT and CDR2 is FQDESV (reference sequence). This CDR3 is 13 amino acids long. Trimming removed 3 bases from V and 3 bases from J, with 9 bases in between. For the CDR3, the DNA is TGTGCCAGCAGCTTGAACAGGGACTACGAGCAGTACTTC. It codes for CASSLNRDYEQYF.

This chain connects TRBV7-9 to TRBJ2-3, with 12 positions matching TRBD2. The CDR3 runs to 15 residues. Trimming took 4 bases from V and 4 from J; bases not matched to a gene: 3. Looked up from germline, CDR1 is SEHNR and CDR2 is FQNEAQ (reference sequence). The CDR3 spells CASSSLAGGPDTQYF. The DNA of the CDR3 is TGTGCCAGCAGCTCCCTAGCGGGGGGGCCAGATACGCAGTATTTT.

This clonotype has only a few counts. The chain combines TRBV6-1 with TRBJ2-2; possibly TRBD1 or TRBD2 for D (5 bases each). In germline, CDR1 is MNHNS, CDR2 SASEGT. CDR3 length equals 16 residues. V was cut by 2 bases and J by 5 bases, with 15 bases left in between. DNA of the CDR3: TGTGCCAGCAGTGAACGGGGCGGCTTTTCGACCGGGGAGCTGTTTTTT. This codes for CASSERGGFSTGELFF.

This rearrangement joins TRBV7-9 to TRBJ1-1, with 8 bases fitting TRBD1. The CDR3 is 12 amino acids. After removal of 5 bases from V and 8 bases from J, the junction contained 4 bases not matched to a gene. Germline V gene data show CDR1 as SEHNR and CDR2 as FQNEAQ (reference sequence). The CDR3 sequence is CASSRQGAEAFF. The CDR3 nucleotides are TGTGCCAGCAGCCGGCAGGGGGCCGAAGCTTTCTTT.

In this sample, this clonotype turned up a few times. The chain links TRBV29-1 to TRBJ2-7; D assignment may be TRBD1 or TRBD2 (5 bases each). Trimming left V 4 bases short and J 3 bases short, with 10 bases between. Germline loops: CDR1 SQVTM, CDR2 ANQGSEA. This CDR3 has 12 residues. For the CDR3, the DNA is TGCAGCGTTGGGGACCATTTCTACGAGCAGTACTTC. Translating gives CSVGDHFYEQYF.

This sequence joins TRBV18 and TRBJ1-1, with D tentatively TRBD1 (6 bases). The germline gives CDR1 KGHSH, CDR2 LQKENI. The length of the CDR3 is 14 residues. Trimming pared 5 bases from V and 3 bases from J, leaving 13 bases between. In DNA form, the CDR3 reads TGTGCCAGCTCATCCACCTCAGGGGACACTGAAGCTTTCTTT. This gives the protein CASSSTSGDTEAFF.

V gene TRBV27 combines with J gene TRBJ2-3; no reliable D call. The CDR3 consists of 13 residues. V was clipped by 9 bases and J by 0 bases, with 10 bases between them. Germline CDR1 and CDR2: MNHEY and SMNVEV (reference sequence). The CDR3 DNA reads as TGTGCCAGTCGGACCTACAGCACAGATACGCAGTATTTT. It specifies CASRTYSTDTQYF.

This clonotype occurred many times. This rearrangement joins TRBV12-3 or TRBV12-4 to TRBJ2-2, with TRBD2 matching over 7 bases. The CDR3 has 13 amino acids. The V and J ends lost 6 bases and 5 bases, in that order; junction bases with no gene match: 3. In DNA, the CDR3 is TGTGCCAGCAGCCCGCGGGAGACCGGGGAGCTGTTTTTT. Translated: CASSPRETGELFF.

This chain links TRBV5-6 with TRBJ2-5, with 9 bases lining up with TRBD1. This CDR3 spans 15 amino acids. The junction had 8 bases not matched to a gene; V was cut back by 4 bases and J by 4 bases. Germline CDR1 SGHDT, CDR2 YYEEEE. The chain's CDR3 is CASSGRDRVGETQYF. In DNA, the CDR3 is TGTGCCAGCAGCGGCCGGGACAGGGTAGGAGAGACCCAGTACTTC.